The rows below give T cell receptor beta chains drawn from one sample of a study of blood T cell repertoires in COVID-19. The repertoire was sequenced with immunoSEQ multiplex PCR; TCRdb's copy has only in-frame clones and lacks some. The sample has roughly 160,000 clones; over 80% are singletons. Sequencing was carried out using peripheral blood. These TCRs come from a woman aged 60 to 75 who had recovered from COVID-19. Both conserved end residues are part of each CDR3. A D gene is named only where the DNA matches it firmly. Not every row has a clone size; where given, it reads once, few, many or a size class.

cdr3_aa: CATSPSGGNTIYF
cdr3_nt: TGTGCCACCTCACCTAGCGGCGGAAACACCATATATTTT
clone_size: few
v_call: TRBV12-3/TRBV12-4
j_call: TRBJ1-3
d_call: -

cdr3_aa: CAISELTGGHYEQYF
cdr3_nt: TGTGCCATCAGTGAGCTTACAGGGGGACACTACGAGCAGTACTTC
clone_size: -
v_call: TRBV10-3
j_call: TRBJ2-7
d_call: TRBD1

cdr3_aa: CASSSGVGSYNEQFF
cdr3_nt: TGTGCCAGCAGCTCAGGGGTGGGCTCCTACAATGAGCAGTTCTTC
clone_size: -
v_call: TRBV5-4
j_call: TRBJ2-1
d_call: -

cdr3_aa: CASRTSGGTDTQYF
cdr3_nt: TGTGCCAGCAGAACCTCGGGGGGCACAGATACGCAGTATTTT
clone_size: -
v_call: TRBV6-5
j_call: TRBJ2-3
d_call: -

cdr3_aa: CASSVGTGLGSNSPLHF
cdr3_nt: TGTGCCAGCAGCGTAGGGACAGGGTTAGGGAGTAATTCACCCCTCCACTTT
clone_size: -
v_call: TRBV9
j_call: TRBJ1-6
d_call: TRBD1

cdr3_aa: CASSPGGSTVNTEAFF
cdr3_nt: TGTGCCAGCAGCCCAGGGGGCTCGACCGTGAACACTGAAGCTTTCTTT
clone_size: -
v_call: TRBV13
j_call: TRBJ1-1
d_call: TRBD1

cdr3_aa: CASSRGLRQYF
cdr3_nt: TGTGCCAGCAGCCGAGGCTTGCGGCAGTATTTT
clone_size: once
v_call: TRBV6-5
j_call: TRBJ2-3
d_call: -

cdr3_aa: CSASRYTGRANYGYTF
cdr3_nt: TGCAGTGCCAGTAGGTACACAGGGAGAGCTAACTATGGCTACACCTTC
clone_size: -
v_call: TRBV20-1
j_call: TRBJ1-2
d_call: -

cdr3_aa: CATSDVTGGYTGELFF
cdr3_nt: TGTGCCACCAGTGACGTGACAGGGGGCTACACCGGGGAGCTGTTTTTT
clone_size: -
v_call: TRBV24-1
j_call: TRBJ2-2
d_call: TRBD1

cdr3_aa: CASSQNSGANVLTF
cdr3_nt: TGTGCCAGCAGCCAGAACTCTGGGGCCAACGTCCTGACTTTC
clone_size: -
v_call: TRBV7-9
j_call: TRBJ2-6
d_call: -

cdr3_aa: CASSPDGGYEQYF
cdr3_nt: TGCGCCAGCAGCCCCGATGGAGGCTACGAGCAGTACTTC
clone_size: once
v_call: TRBV5-1
j_call: TRBJ2-7
d_call: -

cdr3_aa: CASTSRGQETQYF
cdr3_nt: TGTGCCAGCACGTCGAGGGGGCAAGAGACCCAGTACTTC
clone_size: -
v_call: TRBV3-1/TRBV3-2
j_call: TRBJ2-5
d_call: -

cdr3_aa: CASSTQGVYTQYF
cdr3_nt: TGTGCCAGTAGTACCCAGGGGGTGTATACGCAGTATTTT
clone_size: many
v_call: TRBV19
j_call: TRBJ2-3
d_call: TRBD1

cdr3_aa: CASSRQSSYNSPLHF
cdr3_nt: TGTGCCAGCAGCAGACAGAGCTCCTATAATTCACCCCTCCACTTT
clone_size: -
v_call: TRBV6-5
j_call: TRBJ1-6
d_call: -

cdr3_aa: CASSPRYLGTDTQYF
cdr3_nt: TGTGCCAGCTCCCCTAGGTATCTAGGCACAGATACGCAGTATTTT
clone_size: -
v_call: TRBV6-5
j_call: TRBJ2-3
d_call: -

cdr3_aa: CASSAGRGLTNYGYTF
cdr3_nt: TGTGCCAGCAGCGCAGGACGAGGGCTTACTAACTATGGCTACACCTTC
clone_size: few
v_call: TRBV5-4
j_call: TRBJ1-2
d_call: -

cdr3_aa: CASSSDRGNEQYF
cdr3_nt: TGTGCCAGCTCATCGGACAGGGGGAACGAGCAGTACTTC
clone_size: -
v_call: TRBV18
j_call: TRBJ2-7
d_call: TRBD1

cdr3_aa: CAISSQGTEAFF
cdr3_nt: TGTGCCATCAGCTCACAGGGGACTGAAGCTTTCTTT
clone_size: -
v_call: TRBV10-3
j_call: TRBJ1-1
d_call: TRBD1

cdr3_aa: CASSLDSGVETQYF
cdr3_nt: TGCGCCAGCAGCTTGGATAGCGGGGTTGAGACCCAGTACTTC
clone_size: -
v_call: TRBV5-1
j_call: TRBJ2-5
d_call: TRBD2

cdr3_aa: CASTLGTSTYNEQFF
cdr3_nt: TGTGCCAGTACCCTAGGGACTAGCACCTACAATGAGCAGTTCTTC
clone_size: -
v_call: TRBV19
j_call: TRBJ2-1
d_call: TRBD2

cdr3_aa: CASSLVGGSVKNIQYF
cdr3_nt: TGTGCCAGCAGTTTAGTGGGGGGGTCTGTCAAAAACATTCAGTACTTC
clone_size: -
v_call: TRBV28
j_call: TRBJ2-4
d_call: TRBD2

cdr3_aa: CASSRIGGAVGNEQFF
cdr3_nt: TGTGCCAGCAGCCGGATAGGGGGGGCGGTAGGCAATGAGCAGTTCTTC
clone_size: -
v_call: TRBV5-8
j_call: TRBJ2-1
d_call: -

cdr3_aa: CASSLGLAGGKSLDTQYF
cdr3_nt: TGCGCCAGCAGCCTGGGACTAGCGGGGGGGAAGAGTCTCGATACGCAGTATTTT
clone_size: few
v_call: TRBV5-1
j_call: TRBJ2-3
d_call: TRBD2

cdr3_aa: CASSLGILGKNIQYF
cdr3_nt: TGTGCCAGCAGCTTAGGCATCCTCGGCAAAAACATTCAGTACTTC
clone_size: -
v_call: TRBV11-2
j_call: TRBJ2-4
d_call: -

cdr3_aa: CAWGDSASTDTQYF
cdr3_nt: TGTGCCTGGGGGGACAGCGCTAGCACAGATACGCAGTATTTT
clone_size: -
v_call: TRBV30
j_call: TRBJ2-3
d_call: TRBD1

cdr3_aa: CASSEGYGGGEKLFF
cdr3_nt: TGTGCCAGCAGTGAAGGCTATGGAGGTGGGGAAAAACTGTTTTTT
clone_size: -
v_call: TRBV6-1
j_call: TRBJ1-4
d_call: -

cdr3_aa: CASSAVLQSSNEQFF
cdr3_nt: TGTGCCAGCAGTGCTGTGTTACAATCCTCCAATGAGCAGTTCTTC
clone_size: -
v_call: TRBV6-4
j_call: TRBJ2-1
d_call: -